This passage covers 17 T cell receptor beta chains from one sample sequenced in a study of T cells after yellow fever vaccination. Using its own MiXCR run on the 5' RACE reads, TCRdb lists one record per CDR3 protein. The data show roughly 400,000 distinct CDR3 sequences, about 19% seen once. The sample was PBMCs, taken before the yellow fever booster vaccination. Receptors originate from a young man who received the YFV17D yellow fever vaccine.

In this sample, this clonotype turned up a few times. The rearrangement uses TRBV5-1 and TRBJ2-3, with D perhaps given as TRBD1 or TRBD2 (6 bases each). Trimming stripped 3 bases from V and 1 base from J, with 12 bases between. Germline lookup yields CDR1 SGHRS and CDR2 YFSETQ. The CDR3 loop spans 15 amino acids. CDR3 residues: CASSSQGGGTDTQYF. Here the CDR3 DNA reads TGCGCCAGCAGCTCACAGGGCGGGGGCACAGATACGCAGTATTTT.

Concerning this clonotype itself: A much larger clone differs from this one at a single base, so this may be a read error. The CDR3, as DNA: TGCAGCGTTGAAGATCGTGGCAGGAGCACAGGTACGCAGTATTTT. It specifies CSVEDRGRSTGTQYF. The genes are TRBV29-1 and TRBJ2-3, with a weak D call TRBD1 (5 bases). The CDR3 has 15 residues. The germline gives CDR1 SQVTM, CDR2 ANQGSEA.

This chain connects TRBV11-2 to TRBJ1-2; TRBD1 matches 12 bases. Trimming cost V 5 bases and J 8 bases; bases outside gene matches: 9. Germline V gives CDR1 SGHAT, CDR2 FQNNGV. The CDR3 is 15 residues long. The CDR3 loop is CASSVGTGGPKGYTF. The CDR3 bases are TGTGCCAGCAGCGTCGGGACAGGGGGCCCGAAAGGCTACACCTTC.

In this sample, this clonotype turned up a few times. The CDR3 DNA follows: TGTGCCAGCAGCGAGAATCCGGACAGGGTATGGGTC. This sequence encodes CASSENPDRVWV. The chain carries TRBV7-9 and TRBJ2-7, with 8 bases fitting TRBD1. Germline CDR1 is SEHNR and CDR2 is FQNEAQ (reference sequence). The CDR3 runs 12 residues.

Only a few counts were recorded for this clonotype. V usage is TRBV5-5 and J usage is TRBJ2-1, with a weak D call TRBD1 (5 bases). This CDR3 is 17 amino acids long. The V gene's germline CDR1 is SGHKS and CDR2 YYEKEE (reference sequence). V lost 3 bases, J lost 0 bases, and 16 bases lay in between. The CDR3 is CASSSPGQASSYNEQFF. For the CDR3, the DNA is TGTGCCAGCAGCTCTCCAGGGCAGGCGAGCTCCTACAATGAGCAGTTCTTC.

The V and J genes are TRBV4-1 and TRBJ2-2, with D possibly matching TRBD1 (5 bases). Germline V gene sequence: CDR1 MGHRA, CDR2 YSYEKL. The CDR3 contains 15 residues. V was clipped by 4 bases and J by 4 bases, with 13 bases between them. For the CDR3, the DNA is TGCGCCAGCAGCCGATCTGGGGCCTTCACCGGGGAGCTGTTTTTT. Translated: CASSRSGAFTGELFF.

This clonotype has only one observation. The chain carries TRBV12-3 or TRBV12-4 and TRBJ2-2; D not resolved. The CDR3 totals 14 residues. V was shortened by 7 bases and J by 7 bases, with 16 bases between the two germline ends. CDR3 protein: CASKTTPRVGELFF. CDR3 nucleotides: TGTGCCAGCAAAACCACACCTCGTGTCGGGGAGCTGTTTTTT.

Comment on this clonotype: A much larger clone lies one base from this, so it may be a read error. The CDR3 protein is CTSSQVLGGSGTEAFF. CDR3 nucleotide sequence: TGCACCAGCAGCCAAGTGTTGGGGGGAAGCGGCACTGAAGCTTTCTTT. The rearrangement uses TRBV4-3 and TRBJ1-1, with a weak D call TRBD1 (5 bases). Germline CDR1 is LGHNA and CDR2 is YSLEER. This CDR3 contains 16 residues.

The genes are TRBV7-2 and TRBJ2-1; 8 bases fit TRBD2. The J segment lost 1 base and the V segment lost 5 bases, leaving 4 bases of the junction unmatched. Germline V gene sequence: CDR1 SGHTA, CDR2 FQGNSA. The CDR3 consists of 15 residues. CDR3 nucleotide sequence: TGTGCCAGCAGCCACGGGAGGGGATCCTACAATGAGCAGTTCTTC. It translates to CASSHGRGSYNEQFF.

A few counts support this clonotype. The rearrangement joins TRBV7-9 to TRBJ2-4, with TRBD1 as a possible D gene (5 bases). Germline V gives CDR1 SEHNR, CDR2 FQNEAQ (reference sequence). Trimming left V 0 bases short and J 5 bases short, with 11 bases between. CDR3 length equals 15 residues. CDR3 sequence reads: CASSLASGAQNIQYF. The CDR3 nucleotides read TGTGCCAGCAGCTTAGCCTCTGGGGCGCAAAACATTCAGTACTTC.

This clonotype has a handful of counts. The rearrangement uses TRBV6-6 and TRBJ1-2; tentative D call: TRBD1 (6 bases). The germline V and J ends were trimmed by 0 bases and 5 bases, with 13 bases remaining between them. The CDR3 consists of 15 residues. Germline values: CDR1 MNHNY, CDR2 SVGAGI (reference sequence). The CDR3 loop is CASSYSPGESYGYTF. The CDR3 bases are TGTGCCAGCAGTTACTCGCCAGGGGAATCGTATGGCTACACCTTC.

This clonotype was recorded a few times. CDR3 in amino acids: CASSLRQGWETQYF. DNA of the CDR3: TGTGCCAGCAGCTTACGACAGGGGTGGGAGACCCAGTACTTC. The chain is built from TRBV11-2 and TRBJ2-5; 8 bases line up with TRBD1. In germline, CDR1 is SGHAT, CDR2 FQNNGV. Germline trimming cut 2 bases from V and 5 bases from J; bases unmatched to any gene: 4. CDR3 length equals 14 residues.

This CDR3 reads CASSLIRDTQYF. CDR3 bases: TGTGCCAGCAGTTTGATCAGAGATACGCAGTATTTT. The V call is TRBV12-3 or TRBV12-4, the J call TRBJ2-3, with D uncertain. Trimming stripped 3 bases from V and 5 bases from J, with 6 bases between. The CDR3 length is 12 residues.

This clonotype was found a few times. V usage is TRBV20-1 and J usage is TRBJ2-5; 8 nucleotides match TRBD2. This CDR3 is 14 amino acids long. Germline CDR1 is DFQATT and CDR2 is SNEGSKA (reference sequence). The junction had 10 bases not matched to a gene; V was cut back by 6 bases and J by 4 bases. This chain's CDR3 is CSAPLPGLGETQYF. The CDR3 nucleotides read TGCAGTGCCCCCTTACCGGGACTAGGAGAGACCCAGTACTTC.

This clonotype was counted a few times. The chain couples TRBV12-3 or TRBV12-4 to TRBJ2-1; D possibly uses TRBD1 or TRBD2 (6 bases each). CDR3 length equals 14 residues. V shed 5 bases and J shed 5 bases, with 13 bases lying between them. The CDR3 nucleotides read TGTGCCAGCAGTATCGGCCGGGGGCACAATGAGCAGTTCTTC. It is translated as CASSIGRGHNEQFF.

The rearrangement uses TRBV4-3 and TRBJ2-3; D call uncertain. Germline CDR1 and CDR2: LGHNA and YSLEER. The CDR3 sequence is 20 residues long. Trimming took off 4 bases at V and 0 bases at J, with 26 bases between the two ends. CDR3 nucleotide sequence: TGCGCCAGCAGCCGAACGTTCCAGGCATTTAGCATTTCTAGCACAGATACGCAGTATTTT. Translating it yields CASSRTFQAFSISSTDTQYF.

Points on this clonotype: The junction differs from germline at one of its ends, possibly a read error. This sequence joins TRBV7-2 and TRBJ1-6, with TRBD1 as a possible D gene (6 bases). Per the germline V gene, CDR1 is SGHTA and CDR2 is FQGNSA. This CDR3 has 14 amino acids. The CDR3 bases are TGTGCCAGCACCTTACAGGGAAAGGGTTCACCCCTCCACTTT. Amino acid sequence: CASTLQGKGSPLHF.